This TCR beta chain was captured by sequencing in a study of T cell responses to AZD1222 COVID-19 vaccine. V was trimmed by 6 bases and J by 1 base, leaving 12 bases between them. Germline V CDR1 and CDR2: SQVTM, ANQGSEA. This CDR3 is built from 13 residues. Regarding this clone: The antigen remains unidentified.

The table came from immunoSEQ multiplex PCR; TCRdb's copy has only in-frame clones and leaves some out. The sample includes 200,000 or so clones, around 87% of them seen just once. Overall study findings and caveats: Repertoire samples came only from after the peak T cell response. Baseline seropositivity occurred in only a handful of AZD1222 recipients. It should be noted that donors were predominantly white British and more often female, and clonal diversity was possibly underestimated.

This chain links TRBV29-1 with TRBJ1-2; possible D gene TRBD1, 5 bases. Material: peripheral blood, obtained on day 0 of MenACWY control vaccination. This receptor was obtained from an adult in good health. Here the CDR3 reads CSVDGGDNYGYTF. CDR3 DNA: TGCAGCGTGGATGGGGGAGATAACTATGGCTACACCTTC.